These 16 T cell receptor beta chains share one sample of origin, sequenced in a study of blood T cell repertoires in COVID-19. This table comes from immunoSEQ multiplex PCR, and its TCRdb copy is limited to in-frame clones, with some not included. The sample shows under 130,000 clones, approximately 80% of them seen only once. Sequences were obtained from peripheral blood. These receptors all come from an elderly woman with acute or convalescent COVID-19.

In this sample, this clone turned up once. The V and J genes are TRBV28 and TRBJ1-2; TRBD1 might be the D (6 bases). The CDR3 has 15 residues. Looked up from germline, CDR1 is MDHEN and CDR2 is SYDVKM. V was clipped by 2 bases and J by 0 bases, with 10 bases between them. As DNA, the CDR3 is TGTGCCAGCAGTTTAAGTTGGACAGCTAACTATGGCTACACCTTC. Protein product: CASSLSWTANYGYTF.

The V and J genes are TRBV19 and TRBJ2-1; TRBD1 aligns across 8 bases. This CDR3 has 15 amino acids. Germline CDR1 LNHDA, CDR2 SQIVND (reference sequence). Losses at the gene ends were 5 bases for V and 6 bases for J; bases not matched to a gene: 9. DNA for the CDR3: TGTGCCAGTAGTGCCTCAGGGGGCAGGGGCAATGAGCAGTTCTTC. Its protein is CASSASGGRGNEQFF.

The chain has TRBV2 and TRBJ1-1; tentative D call: TRBD1 (6 bases). This CDR3 contains 13 residues. Trimming took off 7 bases at V and 1 base at J, with 10 bases between the two ends. Germline V gives CDR1 SNHLY, CDR2 FYNNEI. The CDR3 region has the DNA TGTGCCAGCAACGGACAGCCGAACACTGAAGCTTTCTTT. It yields the protein CASNGQPNTEAFF.

The CDR3 spells CASSSSGSSDTQYF. CDR3 sequence (DNA): TGTGCCAGCAGCTCTAGCGGGAGCTCAGATACGCAGTATTTT. This chain connects TRBV3-1 (or the pseudogene TRBV3-2) to TRBJ2-3; TRBD2 matches at 10 bases. Trimming removed 5 bases from V and 4 bases from J; junction bases left unmatched: 3. The CDR3 has 14 residues. Per germline, CDR1 LGHDT and CDR2 YNNKEL (reference sequence).

The J gene is TRBJ2-7, the V gene TRBV7-2; maybe TRBD2 (5 bases). In germline, CDR1 is SGHTA, CDR2 FQGNSA. This CDR3 is built from 15 residues. V lost 6 bases, J lost 1 base, and 16 bases lay in between. The CDR3 sequence: CASRPGGRPSYEQYF. The DNA of the CDR3 is TGTGCCAGCAGGCCCGGCGGGCGACCTTCCTACGAGCAGTACTTC.

V and J are TRBV24-1 and TRBJ1-1; D might be TRBD1 (6 bases). The CDR3 is 14 amino acids. The germline V and J ends were trimmed by 5 bases and 5 bases, with 14 bases remaining between them. Germline assignment: CDR1 KGHDR and CDR2 SFDVKD. The CDR3 region is CATSAGGGRTEAFF. Here the CDR3 DNA reads TGTGCCACCAGTGCGGGAGGGGGAAGGACTGAAGCTTTCTTT.

The genes are TRBV29-1 and TRBJ2-1, with no clear D. The ends were cut back, 8 bases at V and 2 bases at J, with 10 bases in the middle. CDR1 is SQVTM and CDR2 is ANQGSEA in the germline V gene. The CDR3 spans 12 residues. The CDR3 reads CSLAETYNEQFF. The CDR3, as DNA: TGCAGCCTGGCGGAAACCTACAATGAGCAGTTCTTC.

In its sample, this clone was seen many times. The rearrangement links TRBV7-9 to TRBJ2-1; D gene uncertain. Per the germline V gene, CDR1 is SEHNR and CDR2 is FQNEAQ (reference sequence). CDR3 length: 11 amino acids. V was clipped by 5 bases and J by 9 bases, with 8 bases between them. The CDR3, as DNA: TGTGCCAGCAGCCTACTGGTTGAGCAGTTCTTC. This sequence encodes CASSLLVEQFF.

The chain links TRBV19 to TRBJ1-5; D is possibly TRBD1 (6 bases). Germline V gene lookup returns CDR1 LNHDA and CDR2 SQIVND (reference sequence). Between the trimmed V and J ends, which lost 0 bases and 1 base, there was a span of 13 bases. This CDR3 contains 17 residues. CDR3 DNA: TGTGCCAGTAGTATAGATGCGACAGGAGTAAGCAATCAGCCCCAGCATTTT. It specifies CASSIDATGVSNQPQHF.

The V call is TRBV5-1, the J call TRBJ1-3; TRBD1 is a possible D gene (6 bases). The germline CDR1 and CDR2 sequences are SGHRS and YFSETQ. Trimming removed 0 bases from V and 0 bases from J, with 10 bases in between. The CDR3 is 16 amino acids. CDR3 residues: CASSLEGHSSGNTIYF. The CDR3 DNA reads as TGCGCCAGCAGCTTGGAGGGACACAGCTCTGGAAACACCATATATTTT.

The chain carries TRBV27 and TRBJ2-2; possible D gene TRBD2, 5 bases. Looked up from germline, CDR1 is MNHEY and CDR2 is SMNVEV (reference sequence). This CDR3 region has 14 residues. V gave up 4 bases and J gave up 5 bases, with 11 bases separating them. CDR3 coding DNA: TGTGCCAGCAGTTCCTGGACTGTAACCGGGGAGCTGTTTTTT. Translated, it gives CASSSWTVTGELFF.

This chain joins TRBV12-5 and TRBJ2-2; perhaps TRBD1 as D (5 bases). From germline, CDR1 is LGHNT and CDR2 FRNRAP. V lost 1 base and J 5 bases, leaving 5 bases between the germline ends. This CDR3 contains 13 residues. The CDR3 here is CASGLDRTGELFF. In DNA, the CDR3 is TGTGCTAGTGGTTTGGACAGGACCGGGGAGCTGTTTTTT.

This sequence joins TRBV6-1 and TRBJ1-1; D gene uncertain. The CDR3 runs to 13 residues. Germline CDR1 reads MNHNS; CDR2 reads SASEGT. The V gene lost 2 bases and the J gene lost 1 base, with 5 bases spanning the gap. CDR3 residues: CASSETENTEAFF. As DNA, the CDR3 is TGTGCCAGCAGTGAAACAGAGAACACTGAAGCTTTCTTT.

J is TRBJ2-1 and V is TRBV5-4; 7 bases agree with TRBD2. V was clipped by 3 bases and J by 7 bases; unmatched bases: 4. The CDR3 spans 13 residues. Germline values: CDR1 SGHNT, CDR2 YYREEE (reference sequence). This CDR3 reads CASSSLAMNEQFF. The CDR3 DNA follows: TGTGCCAGCAGCTCACTAGCGATGAATGAGCAGTTCTTC.

This chain connects TRBV4-1 to TRBJ1-6; D not certain. The germline gives CDR1 MGHRA, CDR2 YSYEKL. This CDR3 comprises 12 residues. V shed 0 bases and J shed 14 bases, with 8 bases lying between them. The CDR3 DNA sequence: TGCGCCAGCAGCCAAGAACTGGTGTCCCTCCACTTT. Translated, it gives CASSQELVSLHF.

J is TRBJ2-1 and V is TRBV7-9; tentatively, D is TRBD1 (5 bases). V was pared by 5 bases and J by 1 base, with 9 bases between. The CDR3 totals 14 residues. Germline V CDR1 and CDR2: SEHNR, FQNEAQ (reference sequence). The CDR3 DNA sequence: TGTGCCAGCAGCCCCTCAGGGTCCTACAATGAGCAGTTCTTC. Translating it yields CASSPSGSYNEQFF.